This T cell receptor (beta chain) was recorded in a study of T cells in Graves' hyperthyroidism and ophthalmopathy. V dropped 3 bases and J dropped 5; count of bases not matched to a gene: 8. The germline gives CDR1 SGHNT, CDR2 YYREEE (reference sequence). The CDR3 length is 14 residues. RNA transcripts were the template for amplifying TCR beta CDR3 regions. The HTBI primer set drove a first-round RT-PCR of the TCR CDR3. MiXCR was run by TCRdb on the multiplex PCR reads, yielding one entry per CDR3 protein. Of under 450,000 distinct CDR3 sequences listed, around a sixth are singletons. The genes are TRBV5-4 and TRBJ2-7; 7 bases fit TRBD2. The sample consisted of blood. The TCR was taken from a woman between 18 and 29 years old with Graves' hyperthyroidism. In DNA, the CDR3 is TGTGCCAGCAGCTGGGGGGGATTCCAGGACGAGCAGTACTTC. It is translated as CASSWGGFQDEQYF. Using reference TRBV5-4 and TRBJ2-7 for the parts outside the CDR3, the full variable domain is ETGVTQSPTHLIKTRGQQVTLRCSSQSGHNTVSWYQQALGQGPQFIFQYYREEENGRGNFPPRFSGLQFPNYSSELNVNALELDDSALYLCASSWGGFQDEQYFGPGTRLTVT.